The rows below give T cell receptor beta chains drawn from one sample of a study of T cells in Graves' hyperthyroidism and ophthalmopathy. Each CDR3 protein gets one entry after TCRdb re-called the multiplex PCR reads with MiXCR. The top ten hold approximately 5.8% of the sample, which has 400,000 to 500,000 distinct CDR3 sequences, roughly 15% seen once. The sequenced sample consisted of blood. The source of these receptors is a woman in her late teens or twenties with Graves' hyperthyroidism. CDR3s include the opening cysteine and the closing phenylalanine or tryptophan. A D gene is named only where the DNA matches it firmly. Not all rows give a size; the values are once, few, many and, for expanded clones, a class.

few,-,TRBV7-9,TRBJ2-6,TGTGCCAGCAGCTTAGGTAGCCCGGGCCTTGGGGCCAACGTCCTGACTTTC,CASSLGSPGLGANVLTF
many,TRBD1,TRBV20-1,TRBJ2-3,TGCAGTGCCGCTAAGGTCGGGGCAGGGGGTTCTACAGATACGCAGTATTTT,CSAAKVGAGGSTDTQYF
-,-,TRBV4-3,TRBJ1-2,TGCGCCAGCAGCCAAGTGGCGGTTCCCTCAGGCTACACCTTC,CASSQVAVPSGYTF
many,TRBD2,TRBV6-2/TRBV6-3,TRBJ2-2,TGTGCCAGCACAGGCCTAGCGGGAACCGCCTCCGGGGAGCTGTTTTTT,CASTGLAGTASGELFF
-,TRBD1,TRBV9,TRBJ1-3,TGTGCCAGCAGCGTGACAGGGGGCGATGGAAACACCATATATTTT,CASSVTGGDGNTIYF
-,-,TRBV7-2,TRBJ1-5,TGTGCCAGCAGCTTAGATAGCGTTCAGCCCCAGCATTTT,CASSLDSVQPQHF
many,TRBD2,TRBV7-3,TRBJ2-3,TGTGCCAGCAGCTCCCTGGGACTAGCGGGAGTGGGGAGCACAGATACGCAGTATTTT,CASSSLGLAGVGSTDTQYF
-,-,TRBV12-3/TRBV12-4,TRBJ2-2,TGTGCCAGCAGTATCGACTCTGGCTCCCCCGGGGAGCTGTTTTTT,CASSIDSGSPGELFF
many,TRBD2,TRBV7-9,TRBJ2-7,TGTGCCAGCAGTCCAAGCGGGAGGCCCACCTACGAGCAGTACTTC,CASSPSGRPTYEQYF
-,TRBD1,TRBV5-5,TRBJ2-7,TGTGCCAGCAGCTTGACAGGGGCGCAATACGAGCAGTACTTC,CASSLTGAQYEQYF
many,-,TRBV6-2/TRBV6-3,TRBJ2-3,TGTGCCAGCAGGCTAAGTGTCTTTTCGGGAGATACGCAGTATTTT,CASRLSVFSGDTQYF
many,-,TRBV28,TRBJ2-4,TGTGCCAGCAGTCCGCGCCTTGACAGTGTCAAAAACATTCAGTACTTC,CASSPRLDSVKNIQYF
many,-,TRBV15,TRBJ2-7,TGTGCCACCAGCAGAGGGGTGGGGGGAACCTACGAGCAGTACTTC,CATSRGVGGTYEQYF
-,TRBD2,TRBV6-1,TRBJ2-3,TGTGCCAGCACGGCTAGCGGGGTCACAGATACGCAGTATTTT,CASTASGVTDTQYF
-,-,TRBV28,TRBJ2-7,TGTGCCAGCAGTTTGAGCACAGTTTTACAGCAGTACTTC,CASSLSTVLQQYF
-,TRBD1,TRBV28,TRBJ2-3,TGTGCCAGCAGTCTACAGGGGGGTGGACCAGATACGCAGTATTTT,CASSLQGGGPDTQYF
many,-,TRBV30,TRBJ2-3,TGTGCCTGGAGTCCCGGAGGAGCTAGCACAGATACGCAGTATTTT,CAWSPGGASTDTQYF
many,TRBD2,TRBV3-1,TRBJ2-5,TGTGCCAGCAGCCAAGAGGTCCAGCGGGAGACGGGAGAGACCCAGTACTTC,CASSQEVQRETGETQYF
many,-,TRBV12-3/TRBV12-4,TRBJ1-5,TGTGCCAGCAGTTTCAGGGGAGTGGATCAGCCCCAGCATTTT,CASSFRGVDQPQHF
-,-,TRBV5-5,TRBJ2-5,TGTGCCAGCAGCTTCGGGACACTCTCAAAGGAGACCCAGTACTTC,CASSFGTLSKETQYF
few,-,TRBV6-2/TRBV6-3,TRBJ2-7,TGTGCCAGCAGTTACTCGAGCGGAGGGGTCGGGTACGAGCAGTACTTC,CASSYSSGGVGYEQYF
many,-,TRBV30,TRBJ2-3,TGTGCCTGGAGTACAGGGTTAGGAGGGGGAGCGGATACGCAGTATTTT,CAWSTGLGGGADTQYF
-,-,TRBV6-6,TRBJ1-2,TGTGCCAGCAGTTACTCGGACCGCACTAACTATGGCTACACCTTC,CASSYSDRTNYGYTF
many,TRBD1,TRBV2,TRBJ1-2,TGCGCCAGCACATTAGGGGGCAATGGCTACACCTTC,CASTLGGNGYTF
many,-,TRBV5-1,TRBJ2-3,TGCGCCAGCAGCTTGTTGACTAGTTCCCACACAGATACGCAGTATTTT,CASSLLTSSHTDTQYF
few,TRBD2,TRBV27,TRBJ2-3,TGTGCCAGCAGTTTAGGGACTAGCGGTTACCCCTTCACAGATACGCAGTATTTT,CASSLGTSGYPFTDTQYF